The 2 T cell receptor beta chains below come from one sample, sequenced in a study of blood T cell repertoires in COVID-19. Data came from immunoSEQ multiplex PCR; TCRdb stores just in-frame clones and leaves some out. Of 200,000 to 250,000 clones listed, roughly 84% were seen once; the top ten hold 15% to 20%. Sequenced sample: peripheral blood. Receptors were obtained from a man aged 30 to 45 with active or convalescent COVID-19.

This clone was counted at least ten times. The chain links TRBV5-1 to TRBJ1-2; 11 positions agree with TRBD1. V lost 5 bases and J lost 8; bases outside the gene matches: 11. The V gene's germline CDR1 is SGHRS and CDR2 YFSETQ. CDR3 length equals 15 residues. This chain's CDR3 is CASRYYGQGAEGYTF. CDR3 DNA: TGCGCCAGCAGGTATTACGGACAGGGGGCGGAAGGCTACACCTTC.

The genes are TRBV5-6 and TRBJ2-5, with TRBD1 identical over 7 bases. This CDR3 region has 15 residues. The ends lost 2 bases at V and 1 base at J; junction bases unmatched: 5. Germline V gives CDR1 SGHDT, CDR2 YYEEEE. This chain's CDR3 is CASSFGQELQETQYF. Here the CDR3 DNA reads TGTGCCAGCAGCTTCGGACAGGAGCTCCAAGAGACCCAGTACTTC.